What follows is one TCR beta chain and its context. Its antigen is currently not known. This specimen comes from a study of cytomegalovirus exposure and HLA in healthy donors (TCRdb year 2017). With regard to the full study: In an earlier analysis of roughly 500 of the donors, less than 350 Gb of sequence data and about 110 million unique TCR beta sequences from roughly 200 million T cells were reported. Around 330 gigabases of sequencing data and around 80 million unique TCR sequences made up an early release that covered approximately 700 HLA-typed donors. The genetic ancestry cluster associated with self-reported Caucasian donors included about 84% of the roughly 380 genotyped donors. The aim of the study was to test whether cataloging public T cell receptors could identify signatures of past pathogen exposure. The study used immunosequencing to profile the T cell repertoires of approximately 690 subjects and linked those repertoires to cytomegalovirus serostatus. A separate validation cohort of more than 100 different subjects was used in addition to the approximately 610-subject first cohort. High-throughput TCR immunosequencing, statistical association of individual TCRs with disease status, and machine learning were combined to predict cytomegalovirus infection status. A later analysis re-examined previously published TCR beta repertoires from around 670 donors and added high-resolution HLA genotyping to investigate patterns of TCR occurrence. The later analysis used no new phenotypic data to find candidate immune exposures, relying instead on TCR beta sequences and their occurrence across donors. To decide whether each TCR beta V gene segment behaved as functional or pseudogenic, an earlier analysis of 587 of the donors relied on high-throughput TCR beta sequencing. Donor age, sex, ethnicity and CMV serostatus were collected together with the repertoire data. In a later genetic analysis, genome-wide SNP genotypes for about three fifths of the 666 donors were used, and that subset was treated as a discovery cohort. All discovery cohort repertoires had been generated on a single sequencing platform. Both class I and class II loci were covered by HLA typing, at four-digit resolution. Typing coverage varied by locus: roughly 629-640 donors for A, B, C, DRB1 and DQB1; roughly 500 for DQA1; 606 for DPA1; approximately 450 for DPB1. Roughly five DR-DQ haplotypes were handled as single units for association and clustering because linkage in the cohort was strong. Across approximately 420 genotyped donors of the cohort, an average of roughly 250,000 unique TCR beta nucleotide sequences per donor were sequenced, and 15% to 20% of those sequences were non-productive.

Study-wide conclusions, independent of this receptor: A total of about 180 TCR beta chains were listed by the study as associated with cytomegalovirus. Broadly in line with IMGT annotations, most TCR beta V segments showed up in productive rearrangements about 87% or about 30% of the time in an earlier analysis of approximately 600 of the donors. Roughly uniform sequencing depth across donors was assumed in presence/absence analyses, although this assumption may not hold. An association between a missense DCLRE1C variant and V-gene and J-gene trimming of TCR beta chains was found in a later genetic analysis and replicated in an independent cohort. CMV serostatus was the only immune exposure information available for the cohort. In a later analysis, 15,000 to 20,000 TCR beta sequences were associated with specific HLA alleles at a false discovery rate of 0.05. Because some donors lacked HLA typing at each locus, the association tests relied only on the typed subset. The authors suggested that the approach could potentially be extended to other disease states and immunological phenotypes. In a later analysis, most CMV-associated TCR beta chains were found to appear HLA-restricted, with HLA associations seemingly driven largely by CMV exposure. According to a later analysis, TCR association rates differed among HLA loci, with DRB1 alleles showing the most associated TCRs and HLA-C alleles showing the fewest. Some IMGT-functional V segments, including TRBV6-2 and TRBV6-3, could not be distinguished by the 87-base-pair reads and were therefore excluded. Three of the identified cytomegalovirus-associated TCR beta chains were confirmed in vitro to be specific for cytomegalovirus antigens. Because counts were too low, 15 to 20 rarely observed V segments, including chromosome 9 orphons, were excluded from the earlier analysis of 587 of the donors. In both the original and validation cohorts, the classifier was reported to diagnose cytomegalovirus status with high specificity and sensitivity. A further reported finding was that TCR beta sequences accurately predicted the HLA-A and HLA-B alleles for most subjects in the first cohort. Correlated functional status among segregating V segments might be attributable to linkage disequilibrium, but an unknown experimental factor could not be ruled out. Assigning TCR associations to individual alleles was difficult when HLA alleles, especially DR and DQ, strongly co-occurred. The sequencing pipeline was judged likely to have produced a cluster of highly shared sequence variants as a technical artifact. While some public TCRs were present in many individuals, most TCR sequences turned up only very rarely across donors. In a later genetic analysis, fewer N-insertions in productive TCRs were reported among donors in an Asian-associated ancestry cluster than the roughly 700-donor mean. Several of the top co-occurrence clusters appeared to be linked to parvovirus B19, influenza, CMV and Epstein-Barr virus, according to a later analysis. A later analysis found that HLA-associated TCR beta chains were more clonally expanded and had lower generation probabilities than equally common non-associated chains. Only TCR beta chains were sequenced in this cohort, and the absence of alpha or paired-chain data limited detectable features.

Library construction relied on the immunoSEQ multiplex PCR assay. The multiplex PCR relied on a mix of 60 forward primers for TCR Vbeta segments and 13 reverse primers for TCR Jbeta segments. The CDR3 region of rearranged TCR beta genes was amplified from genomic DNA by a multiplex PCR assay. The Illumina HiSeq System was used to sequence the amplified TCR beta libraries as 87-base-pair reads. The authors processed their data as follows. A later analysis counted tens of millions of unique TCR beta chains across the 666 repertoires, and roughly 11 million of these chains were shared by at least two donors. To remove PCR and sequencing errors, raw reads were error-corrected and collapsed into unique sequences using a nearest-neighbor algorithm that merged closely related sequences. Alignment of CDR3 sequences to IMGT reference sequences was used to assign V, D and J gene segments. For a sequence to be retained, a match of at least six nucleotides to both a V gene segment and a J gene segment was required. Rearrangements were called productive when the CDR3 lacked stop codons and stayed in frame with V and J; all others were non-productive. CDR3 was defined according to IMGT convention as the region running from the second conserved V-encoded cysteine to the conserved J-encoded phenylalanine. In an earlier analysis of more than 550 of the donors, sequences lacking an unambiguous match to a single V gene segment were excluded. In an earlier analysis of 587 of the donors, a V segment was called functional when productive rearrangements were above 56.7%, and segregating when the standard deviation between donors exceeded 5%. A statistical classification framework was developed to diagnose cytomegalovirus status using the catalog of TCR beta chain sequences. A later analysis assigned V and J genes by comparing TCR nucleotide sequences with IMGT/GENE-DB human TR gene sequences. In a later analysis, CDR3 sequences and most-parsimonious VDJ recombination scenarios were assigned using the TCRdist pipeline. A later analysis defined each TCR beta chain by its CDR3 amino acid sequence plus V-gene family, and excluded reads lacking a unique V-gene family. In a later analysis, 500 to 650 highly shared, low-generation-probability nucleotide sequences were removed to address suspected cross-contamination and a sequencing artifact. For each public chain, a later analysis derived a clonal expansion index from normalized ranks of inferred template counts within each repertoire. A later analysis computed generation probabilities with a VDJ recombination model fitted to out-of-frame rearrangements, and checked the results against IGoR. A later analysis scored TCR-TCR, TCR-HLA and TCR-CMV co-occurrence with hypergeometric tests, applying a repertoire-size bias correction to TCR pairs. A later analysis estimated false discovery rates by permuting HLA or CMV assignments 20 times. In a later analysis, co-occurring TCRs were grouped using DBSCAN, and TCRdist sequence similarity was added for clustering within HLA-allele-positive subsets. Co-occurrence clustering excluded repertoires with fewer than 30,000 or more than 120,000 public chains, plus five with anomalous nucleotide sharing. The immuneACCESS repertoire file appears here via TCRdb, limited to in-frame rearrangements. These files lack a portion of the clones; in checked studies, under half of the deficit traces to unresolved V genes, and the cause of the others is not known. The DNA was the basis for D and trimming; V, J and clone size are from that table. The table of this sample itemizes about 140,000 clones. 0.96% of the sample is in the top ten clones.

From a lookup of the germline V gene, CDR1 and CDR2 are SGDLS and YYNGEE. Measured from the cysteine to the phenylalanine, the CDR3 is 15 residues long. The DNA shown is the 45-base CDR3, in frame from base 1. V drops 2 bases and J drops 0 bases, leaving 9 bases in between. The cohort consisted of hundreds of healthy bone marrow donors. All cohort members were sampled while nominally healthy, although unrecorded immune exposures were likely present. The donor tested CMV seronegative and was one of the 352 seronegative cohort members. Each donor provided a peripheral blood sample, and peripheral blood mononuclear cells were used for TCR beta sequencing. Genomic DNA was extracted from the blood cell samples with the Qiagen DNeasy Blood Extraction Kit.

Recombination joined TRBV9 with TRBJ1-3; there is no confident call for the D gene. This TCR came from a male donor in good health and CMV-seronegative. Sequenced material: PBMCs. This receptor carries the CDR3 CASSVSALSGNTIYF. In nucleotides, the sequence is TGTGCCAGCAGCGTGTCCGCGCTCTCTGGAAACACCATATATTTT.